Sequencing of this T cell receptor (beta chain) was carried out in a study of cytomegalovirus exposure and HLA in healthy donors. The study's findings and limits: Cytomegalovirus association was assigned to about 150 TCR beta chains. A few CMV-associated chains were confirmed in vitro to be specific for CMV antigens.

Sequencing was performed with immunoSEQ multiplex PCR; in TCRdb, only in-frame clones are kept and a portion is missing. In the table there are roughly 100,000 clones, roughly nine tenths of which are singletons. The CDR3 sequence is 14 residues long. The ends were cut back, 0 bases at V and 0 bases at J, with 6 bases in the middle. Germline lookup yields CDR1 SGDLS and CDR2 YYNGEE. To note about this clone: The target antigen is unknown.

The sequence derives from a woman between 18 and 29 years old in good health and CMV-seropositive. V usage is TRBV9 and J usage is TRBJ1-1; D remains ambiguous. Sequences were obtained from PBMCs. Here the CDR3 DNA reads TGTGCCAGCAGCGTAGGAGCCATGAACACTGAAGCTTTCTTT. Encoded protein: CASSVGAMNTEAFF.